This T cell receptor beta chain was identified during a study of OX40 agonist ivuxolimab in advanced cancers. Study information: Patients received ivuxolimab, an intravenous treatment, every 2 weeks at 0.01 to 10 mg/kg. It was permissible to have had prior anti-PD-1, anti-PD-L1 or anti-CTLA-4 therapy, and around 43% had some.

The study's findings and limits: Both blood CD4+ and CD8+ T cells showed clonal growth by week 6 at 0.1 to 3.0 mg/kg.

The CDR3 has 13 amino acids. The V end lost 5 bases, the J end lost 5 bases, and 12 bases lay between the germline ends. Germline CDR1 and CDR2: KGHSH and LQKENI. Regarding this clone: Its antigen is unidentified.

Assay: immunoSEQ multiplex PCR; the TCRdb copy retains only in-frame clones and omits some. The sample consists of approximately 70,000 clones, 70% to 90% of them appearing once. V and J are TRBV18 and TRBJ1-1, with D perhaps matching TRBD1 (5 bases). Sequencing used CD4+ or CD8+ T cells sorted from blood, obtained in a trial of the OX40 agonist ivuxolimab. The receptor comes from an adult with an advanced solid tumor such as melanoma, head and neck, liver or kidney cancer. Here the CDR3 DNA reads TGTGCCAGCTCATCCTCCGAGGGGACTGAAGCTTTCTTT. Encoded protein: CASSSSEGTEAFF.